These 14 T cell receptor beta chains originate from one sample sequenced in a study of response to subunit inactivated influenza vaccine. TCRdb re-called the RT-PCR reads with MiXCR, one entry per CDR3 protein. The sample carries approximately 230,000 distinct CDR3 sequences, 9% to 15% recorded once. The sample in question was non-naive T cells sorted from PBMCs, obtained 14 days before vaccination. These receptors were obtained from a man aged 45 to 65 who received an inactivated influenza vaccine.

The rearrangement joins TRBV28 to TRBJ2-3, with 9 bases lining up with TRBD2. This CDR3 spans 16 amino acids. Germline CDR1 reads MDHEN; CDR2 reads SYDVKM. Trimming cost V 4 bases and J 5 bases; bases outside gene matches: 10. Here the CDR3 reads CASSSPGTSSRDTQYF. Written as DNA, the CDR3 is TGTGCCAGCAGTTCACCAGGGACTAGCTCGAGAGATACGCAGTATTTT.

This chain links TRBV6-1 with TRBJ1-5; no clear D. Deletions cut 6 bases from V and 5 bases from J, with 23 bases between. The CDR3 covers 17 residues. Germline loops: CDR1 MNHNS, CDR2 SASEGT. CDR3 nucleotides: TGTGCCAGCAGGGAACGCCGCTTAGGGCACCCGCATCAGCCCCAGCATTTT. Amino acid sequence: CASRERRLGHPHQPQHF.

A few counts support this clonotype. For the CDR3, the DNA is TGTGCCAGCAGCTTGGGGGCTAGCGGCACCTACAATGAGCAGTTCTTC. This codes for CASSLGASGTYNEQFF. This chain links TRBV5-4 with TRBJ2-1; the match to TRBD2 covers 7 bases. Germline loops: CDR1 SGHNT, CDR2 YYREEE (reference sequence). This CDR3 is built from 16 residues. With 0 bases clipped from V and 2 bases from J, the junction kept 5 bases outside the gene matches.

This clonotype was recorded many times. In DNA form, the CDR3 reads TGCGCCAGCAGCCGAGACAGGGGTTACGAGCAGTACTTC. Translation gives CASSRDRGYEQYF. The V and J genes are TRBV4-3 and TRBJ2-7, with 8 bases that match TRBD1. The CDR3 contains 13 residues. Germline assignment: CDR1 LGHNA and CDR2 YSLEER. V was pared by 4 bases and J by 4 bases, with 3 bases of the junction left unmatched.

This clonotype was observed a few times. The J gene is TRBJ1-2, the V gene TRBV7-2; D is uncertain. The length of the CDR3 is 13 residues. CDR1 is SGHTA and CDR2 is FQGNSA in the germline V gene. Deletions cut 5 bases from V and 3 bases from J, with 10 bases between. The CDR3 here is CASSVDTDYGYTF. In nucleotides, the CDR3 is TGTGCCAGCAGCGTCGATACAGACTATGGCTACACCTTC.

The V call is TRBV4-3, the J call TRBJ1-6, with D perhaps TRBD1 (5 bases). V lost 0 bases and J lost 5, with 8 bases in between. CDR3 length: 15 amino acids. Germline V CDR1 and CDR2: LGHNA, YSLEER. CDR3 in amino acids: CASSQEAGHNSPLHF. CDR3 DNA: TGCGCCAGCAGCCAAGAGGCAGGGCATAATTCACCCCTCCACTTT.

This clonotype was counted between two and nine times. The genes are TRBV5-1 and TRBJ2-5; either TRBD1 or TRBD2 may fit D (6 bases each). With 0 bases removed from V and 6 bases from J, the gap between germline ends came to 15 bases. The CDR3 is made up of 15 amino acids. Germline V lookup: CDR1 SGHRS, CDR2 YFSETQ. The CDR3 nucleotides read TGCGCCAGCAGCTTGGAACAGGGAGGTAGAAAGACCCAGTACTTC. It translates to CASSLEQGGRKTQYF.

V is TRBV4-1 and J is TRBJ2-7; the D is unclear. This CDR3 comprises 16 residues. The V gene's germline CDR1 is MGHRA and CDR2 YSYEKL. V lost 0 bases and J 1 base, leaving 13 bases between the germline ends. CDR3 DNA sequence: TGCGCCAGCAGCCAAGAAGATTTTGCGGTATCCTACGAGCAGTACTTC. It yields the protein CASSQEDFAVSYEQYF.

This clonotype was observed many times. The gene calls are TRBV20-1 and TRBJ1-2; D is uncertain. V was clipped by 0 bases and J by 4 bases, with 12 bases between them. Looked up from germline, CDR1 is DFQATT and CDR2 is SNEGSKA (reference sequence). This CDR3 is built from 14 residues. The CDR3 DNA is TGCAGTGCTAGAGATATAAACAGACCCTATGGCTACACCTTC. As protein: CSARDINRPYGYTF.

This clonotype was found a few times. The V and J genes are TRBV6-1 and TRBJ2-2, with a weak D call TRBD1 (6 bases). This CDR3 contains 13 residues. With 8 bases removed from V and 7 bases from J, the gap between germline ends came to 14 bases. Germline V gene sequence: CDR1 MNHNS, CDR2 SASEGT. CDR3 residues: CASATGHSGELFF. As DNA, the CDR3 is TGTGCCAGCGCCACGGGACACAGCGGGGAGCTGTTTTTT.

This clonotype was counted between two and nine times. This sequence joins TRBV9 and TRBJ2-7; D unclear. With 0 bases removed from V and 6 bases from J, the gap between germline ends came to 13 bases. Germline V gene sequence: CDR1 SGDLS, CDR2 YYNGEE. The CDR3 length is 14 residues. Written as DNA, the CDR3 is TGTGCCAGCAGCGTAGATCCTGGGGTGAGCGAGCAGTACTTC. Translating it yields CASSVDPGVSEQYF. Drawing the rest from reference TRBV9 and TRBJ2-7, the complete variable domain is DSGVTQTPKHLITATGQRVTLRCSPRSGDLSVYWYQQSLDQGLQFLIQYYNGEERAKGNILERFSAQQFPDLHSELNLSSLELGDSALYFCASSVDPGVSEQYFGPGTRLTVT.

This chain links TRBV7-3 with TRBJ2-1; the match to TRBD2 covers 13 bases. The CDR3 has 16 residues. J was trimmed by 9 bases and V by 5 bases; bases with no gene match: 10. Germline CDR1 SGHTA, CDR2 FQGTGA. In nucleotides, the CDR3 is TGTGCCAGCAGCCTGGGGACTAGCGGGGCTTTGGGTGAGCAGTTCTTC. Translating gives CASSLGTSGALGEQFF. The whole variable domain, remainder taken from reference TRBV7-3 and TRBJ2-1, is GAGVSQTPSNKVTEKGKYVELRCDPISGHTALYWYRQSLGQGPEFLIYFQGTGAADDSGLPNDRFFAVRPEGSVSTLKIQRTERGDSAVYLCASSLGTSGALGEQFFGPGTRLTVL.

This clonotype was counted between two and nine times. The gene calls are TRBV6-2 or TRBV6-3 and TRBJ2-1; D possibly corresponds to TRBD1 (5 bases). V lost 4 bases and J lost 7, with 17 bases in between. This CDR3 is 15 amino acids long. The V gene's germline CDR1 is MNHEY and CDR2 SVGEGT. CDR3 protein: CASSFPRSRGNEQFF. The CDR3 nucleotides read TGTGCCAGCAGTTTCCCGCGAAGTAGGGGAAATGAGCAGTTCTTC.

The rearrangement uses TRBV6-6 and TRBJ2-7; D unresolved. The CDR3 consists of 13 residues. The V end lost 5 bases, the J end lost 2 bases, and 10 bases lay between the germline ends. Germline V CDR1 and CDR2: MNHNY, SVGAGI (reference sequence). The CDR3 DNA reads as TGTGCCAGCAGTCAAGGGCCCGCCTACGAGCAGTACTTC. Translating it yields CASSQGPAYEQYF.